One and the same sample provided the 16 T cell receptor beta chains below, sequenced in a study of cytomegalovirus exposure and HLA in healthy donors (dated by TCRdb to the late 2010s). Libraries came from the immunoSEQ multiplex PCR assay. For the multiplex PCR, a mixture combining 60 forward primers for TCR Vbeta segments and 13 reverse primers for TCR Jbeta segments was used. The clones in this table, taken by TCRdb from immuneACCESS, are in-frame only. Not every clone is retained; where verified, under half of the shortfall comes from an unresolved V gene, and the cause of the rest is unknown. Present in this sample are about 88,000 clones, roughly 69% of which were seen just once. The top ten clones comprise 2.5% to 3% of the sample. Source material: PBMCs. These receptor sequences come from a man in his fifties or sixties in good health and CMV-seronegative.

This clone was counted a single time. This sequence joins TRBV10-3 and TRBJ1-2; no firm D call. Germline V gene sequence: CDR1 ENHRY, CDR2 SYGVKD. The length of the CDR3 is 12 residues. V lost 2 bases, J lost 7 bases, and 8 bases lay in between. The CDR3 sequence is CAISEEMAGYTF. The DNA of the CDR3 is TGTGCCATCAGTGAGGAAATGGCTGGCTACACCTTC.

The chain combines TRBV27 with TRBJ1-2; 10 bases fit TRBD1. The V gene's germline CDR1 is MNHEY and CDR2 SMNVEV (reference sequence). This CDR3 spans 14 amino acids. V lost 6 bases to trimming and J lost 2 bases; unmatched junction nucleotides: 3. The CDR3 spells CASSRTGGNYGYTF. DNA of the CDR3: TGTGCCAGCAGCCGGACAGGGGGAAACTATGGCTACACCTTC.

This clone showed up just a few times. The rearrangement uses TRBV5-1 and TRBJ1-5, with 7 bases that match TRBD1. The CDR3 loop spans 15 amino acids. Trimming removed 4 bases from V and 6 bases from J; junction bases left unmatched: 10. Germline CDR1 is SGHRS and CDR2 is YFSETQ. CDR3 sequence: CASSAGDSTGQPQHF. CDR3 coding DNA: TGCGCCAGCAGCGCCGGGGACAGCACTGGTCAGCCCCAGCATTTT.

The chain is built from TRBV6-1 and TRBJ2-7; no reliable D call. This CDR3 has 14 residues. V was clipped by 2 bases and J by 3 bases, with 11 bases between them. CDR1 and CDR2 (germline): MNHNS, SASEGT. The CDR3 loop reads CASSETRPDYEQYV. The CDR3 DNA reads TGTGCCAGCAGTGAAACCAGGCCGGACTACGAGCAGTACGTC.

J is TRBJ2-2 and V is TRBV6-1; 9 bases line up with TRBD2. V dropped 11 bases and J dropped 4; count of bases not matched to a gene: 8. This CDR3 contains 14 residues. The germline CDR1 and CDR2 sequences are MNHNS and SASEGT. The CDR3 bases are TGTGCCTTTCAAAAAGCGGGAGGCACCGGGGAGCTGTTTTTT. It encodes CAFQKAGGTGELFF.

This chain connects TRBV18 to TRBJ2-5, with TRBD1 identical over 8 bases. The junction had 5 bases not matched to a gene; V was cut back by 6 bases and J by 2 bases. In germline, CDR1 is KGHSH, CDR2 LQKENI. This CDR3 has 14 residues. CDR3 protein: CASSERQGQETQYF. In DNA, the CDR3 is TGTGCCAGCTCCGAAAGACAGGGGCAAGAGACCCAGTACTTC. Full variable domain (outside the CDR3, taken from reference TRBV18 and TRBJ2-5): NAGVMQNPRHLVRRRGQEARLRCSPMKGHSHVYWYRQLPEEGLKFMVYLQKENIIDESGMPKERFSAEFPKEGPSILRIQQVVRGDSAAYFCASSERQGQETQYFGPGTRLLVL.

This clone was seen only a few times. This sequence joins TRBV11-2 and TRBJ1-1; the D gene is possibly TRBD1 (6 bases). Germline V gene data show CDR1 as SGHAT and CDR2 as FQNNGV. The ends were cut back, 5 bases at V and 5 bases at J, with 15 bases in the middle. This CDR3 has 14 residues. The chain's CDR3 is CASSLRGGLTEAFF. The DNA for the CDR3 is TGTGCCAGCAGCCTCCGCGGGGGGCTAACTGAAGCTTTCTTT.

The CDR3 nucleotides are TGTGCCAGCAGCCAGGGACTCCTTAGCTCCTACGAGCAGTACTTC. This sequence encodes CASSQGLLSSYEQYF. The chain links TRBV14 to TRBJ2-7; maybe TRBD2 (6 bases). Germline V lookup: CDR1 SGHDN, CDR2 FVKESK. This CDR3 spans 15 amino acids. V lost 3 bases and J 0 bases, leaving 12 bases between the germline ends. Combining the CDR3 with reference TRBV14 and TRBJ2-7 gives the whole variable domain EAGVTQFPSHSVIEKGQTVTLRCDPISGHDNLYWYRRVMGKEIKFLLHFVKESKQDESGMPNNRFLAERTGGTYSTLKVQPAELEDSGVYFCASSQGLLSSYEQYFGPGTRLTVT.

The gene calls are TRBV15 and TRBJ1-4, with 7 bases fitting TRBD1. V lost 8 bases to trimming and J lost 10 bases; unmatched junction nucleotides: 13. CDR1 and CDR2 from the germline V gene are LNHNV and YYDKDF (reference sequence). The CDR3 consists of 14 residues. CDR3 residues: CATWNTGAAGKLFF. The CDR3 nucleotides read TGTGCCACCTGGAATACAGGGGCGGCGGGAAAACTGTTTTTT.

The chain is built from TRBV27 and TRBJ2-2, with a tentative D call TRBD2 (7 bases). With 8 bases removed from V and 5 bases from J, the gap between germline ends came to 12 bases. CDR3 length equals 13 residues. Germline V gene sequence: CDR1 MNHEY, CDR2 SMNVEV (reference sequence). The CDR3 nucleotides read TGTGCCAGCGGGGGGGCTGCTACCGGGGAGCTGTTTTTT. Translated: CASGGAATGELFF.

The gene calls are TRBV29-1 and TRBJ1-1; D is unresolved. CDR1 is SQVTM, CDR2 ANQGSEA, per germline. This CDR3 has 13 residues. Trimming removed 5 bases from V and 0 bases from J, with 10 bases in between. The CDR3 sequence is CSVMGRMNTEAFF. CDR3 coding DNA: TGCAGCGTTATGGGCAGAATGAACACTGAAGCTTTCTTT.

V gene TRBV7-8 combines with J gene TRBJ2-7, with D perhaps TRBD1 (5 bases). CDR3 size: 15 residues. Trimming left V 5 bases short and J 2 bases short, with 16 bases between. Germline loops: CDR1 SGHVS, CDR2 FQNEAQ. CDR3 in DNA: TGTGCCAGCAGCGTCGCAGGGCTCCCCCCCTACGAGCAGTACTTC. Translation: CASSVAGLPPYEQYF. The full variable domain, in which reference TRBV7-8 and TRBJ2-7 provide the parts outside the CDR3, is GAGVSQSPRYKVAKRGQDVALRCDPISGHVSLFWYQQALGQGPEFLTYFQNEAQLDKSGLPSDRFFAERPEGSVSTLKIQRTQQEDSAVYLCASSVAGLPPYEQYFGPGTRLTVT.

This clone was recorded a few times. The V gene is TRBV19, the J gene TRBJ1-4; TRBD1 matches at 7 bases. The CDR3 is 14 residues long. Looked up from germline, CDR1 is LNHDA and CDR2 is SQIVND (reference sequence). The V segment lost 5 bases and the J segment 8 bases; nucleotides outside the gene matches: 8. The DNA for the CDR3 is TGTGCCAGTAGTCCGGACAGGTCTAGGGAAAAACTGTTTTTT. Its translation: CASSPDRSREKLFF.

In this sample, this clone turned up a few times. The gene calls are TRBV2 and TRBJ1-5, with a weak D call TRBD1 (5 bases). The CDR3 is 13 residues long. Germline-derived CDR1 and CDR2 are SNHLY and FYNNEI. Trimming stripped 5 bases from V and 5 bases from J, with 10 bases between. CDR3 in amino acids: CASSSDRDQPQHF. The DNA of the CDR3 is TGTGCCAGCAGTTCTGACAGAGATCAGCCCCAGCATTTT.

V is TRBV30 and J is TRBJ2-7; 7 nucleotides line up with TRBD2. V trimming: 0 bases; J trimming: 5 bases; junction bases outside the gene matches: 4. Germline-derived CDR1 and CDR2 are GTSNPN and SVGIG (reference sequence). The CDR3 is made up of 13 amino acids. The CDR3 loop is CAWSVGLADEQYF. The CDR3 DNA reads TGTGCCTGGAGTGTTGGGCTAGCGGACGAGCAGTACTTC.

CDR3 residues: CASSSGTGHRQPQHF. CDR3 DNA: TGTGCCAGCAGCTCCGGGACAGGGCACCGTCAGCCCCAGCATTTT. The chain has TRBV7-9 and TRBJ1-5; the match to TRBD1 covers 9 bases. J gave up 6 bases and V 4 bases, and 7 bases lay outside the gene matches. CDR3 length equals 15 residues. Germline lookup yields CDR1 SEHNR and CDR2 FQNEAQ (reference sequence).